The following is a T cell receptor beta chain sequence with its context. V was pared by 6 bases and J by 0 bases, with 9 bases of the junction left unmatched. Germline V gives CDR1 SGHTA, CDR2 FQGTGA. The CDR3 spans 18 residues. The authors' processing: Using reference gene primer amplification, nucleated cell counts were estimated. Assay: immunoSEQ multiplex PCR; the TCRdb copy retains only in-frame clones and omits some. V, J and clone size derive from that table, while D and trimming were established from the DNA sequence. The data hold under 250,000 clones, with roughly 85% observed a single time. The sample originates from a study of blood T cell repertoires in COVID-19.

This chain links TRBV7-3 with TRBJ2-3; 13 nucleotides match TRBD2. The TCR comes from a woman older than 75 with acute or convalescent COVID-19. The specimen was peripheral blood. CDR3 sequence: CASSPPGLAGISTDTQYF. Written as DNA, the CDR3 is TGTGCCAGCAGTCCCCCGGGACTAGCGGGGATTAGCACAGATACGCAGTATTTT. Looking up the rest from reference TRBV7-3 and TRBJ2-3 gives the full variable domain: GAGVSQTPSNKVTEKGKYVELRCDPISGHTALYWYRQSLGQGPEFLIYFQGTGAADDSGLPNDRFFAVRPEGSVSTLKIQRTERGDSAVYLCASSPPGLAGISTDTQYFGPGTRLTVL.